This T cell receptor beta chain was sequenced for a study of PD-1 blockade in classical Hodgkin lymphoma. Study details: The patients were dosed with nivolumab 3 mg/kg, infused intravenously every 2 weeks. Study-wide results and limits: Complete responders showed a baseline diversity that resembled the diversity of newly diagnosed patients.

In the case of this clone: Its antigen is still unknown.

Only in-frame clones appear in the TCRdb table, and some are missing; sequencing was by immunoSEQ multiplex PCR. The sample contains 25,000 to 35,000 clones, around four fifths of which appear only once. This CDR3 has 15 amino acids. With V trimmed by 10 bases and J by 1 base, 9 bases remained unmatched. Germline CDR1 ENHRY, CDR2 SYGVKD. The patients all showed relapse after autologous stem cell transplantation, while their brentuximab vedotin exposure varied. This material consisted of peripheral blood mononuclear cells (PBMCs), taken before the second cycle of nivolumab. The receptor's source is a human donor with classical Hodgkin lymphoma. The chain links TRBV10-3 to TRBJ2-2; 7 nucleotides line up with TRBD2. The DNA of the CDR3 is TGTGCCACCACTCCGGGACTAAAGAACACCGGGGAGCTGTTTTTT. It codes for CATTPGLKNTGELFF.